This is a list of T cell receptor beta chains from one sample in a study of blood T cell repertoires in COVID-19. Clones were sequenced by immunoSEQ multiplex PCR, and TCRdb holds only the in-frame ones, with some missing. The data hold around 420,000 clones, with around 90% observed a single time. The specimen sequenced was PBMCs or T cells enriched from blood (not recorded which). The receptors originated from a woman aged 40 to 50 with acute COVID-19. Both conserved end residues are part of each CDR3. A D gene is named only where the DNA matches it firmly. The size entry is marked missing in some rows and otherwise reads once, few, many or a size class.

J gene,clone size,V gene,D gene,CDR3 DNA,CDR3 protein
TRBJ1-3,-,TRBV18,TRBD1,TGTGCCAGCTCACCACGGGACAGGGCAGACACCATATATTTT,CASSPRDRADTIYF
TRBJ1-2,-,TRBV29-1,-,TGCAGCGTTGGGTCAGGGTTTGATGGCTACACCTTC,CSVGSGFDGYTF
TRBJ2-2,-,TRBV29-1,TRBD1,TGCAGCGTTCCTGGGACAGGGAGGGGCGGGGAGCTGTTTTTT,CSVPGTGRGGELFF
TRBJ2-1,-,TRBV9,TRBD1,TGTGCCAGCAGCCCCCGGACAGGGGGAATCAATGAGCAGTTCTTC,CASSPRTGGINEQFF
TRBJ1-5,-,TRBV6-2/TRBV6-3,TRBD1,TGTGCCAGCAGTTACTCGACCAGACAGGGCGTTAATCAGCCCCAGCATTTT,CASSYSTRQGVNQPQHF
TRBJ2-1,-,TRBV19,TRBD2,TGTGCCAGTAGTATAGATGCGCGGGGGGGCCTTGAGCAGTTCTTC,CASSIDARGGLEQFF
TRBJ2-1,-,TRBV20-1,TRBD1,TGCAGTGCTAGTCCGGGACAGTTATACAATGAGCAGTTCTTC,CSASPGQLYNEQFF
TRBJ1-5,-,TRBV19,-,TGTGCCAGTAGTCTCTCGGACAGTCGCAATCAGCCCCAGCATTTT,CASSLSDSRNQPQHF
TRBJ2-3,once,TRBV15,TRBD1,TGTGCCACCAGCAGAGATTTAGGGGGCTTAGGGCAGTATTTT,CATSRDLGGLGQYF
TRBJ2-7,once,TRBV30,-,TGTGCCTGGAGTGCCGGGATCGAGCAGTACTTC,CAWSAGIEQYF
TRBJ1-1,-,TRBV5-4,-,TGTGCCAGCAGCTTTGGCGGAGCCATGAACACTGAAGCTTTCTTT,CASSFGGAMNTEAFF
TRBJ1-1,-,TRBV11-2,TRBD1,TGTGCCAGCAGCTTAGCCCCGGGACAGGGGAGCACTGAAGCTTTCTTT,CASSLAPGQGSTEAFF
TRBJ1-2,-,TRBV5-4,TRBD1,TGTGCCAGCAGACCGGACAGGGGTAACTATGGCTACACCTTC,CASRPDRGNYGYTF
TRBJ2-3,-,TRBV18,-,TGTGCCAGCTCACCCTCTGTCAGCACAGATACGCAGTATTTT,CASSPSVSTDTQYF
TRBJ2-1,-,TRBV5-1,-,TGCGCCAGCAGCTTTGGCTCAGGGGTGAGCTCCTACAATGAGCAGTTCTTC,CASSFGSGVSSYNEQFF
TRBJ2-5,-,TRBV21-1,-,TGTGCCAGCAGCAAAGTGGAGGTAGCGGGGGGGCCTCCAGAGACCCAGTACTTC,CASSKVEVAGGPPETQYF
TRBJ2-2,-,TRBV24-1,-,TGTGCCACCAGTGATTCTCGTCAGGGGACGAACACCGGGGAGCTGTTTTTT,CATSDSRQGTNTGELFF
TRBJ2-1,once,TRBV3-1/TRBV3-2,TRBD2,TGTGCCAGCAGTCGCGGGGGGACCTCCTACAATGAGCAGTTCTTC,CASSRGGTSYNEQFF
TRBJ2-1,-,TRBV7-9,-,TGTGCCAGCAGCTTCGGACGCTCCCCGGGGGATGAGCAGTTCTTC,CASSFGRSPGDEQFF
TRBJ2-7,-,TRBV3-1/TRBV3-2,TRBD2,TGTGCCAGCAGGACTAGCGGGTCCTACGAGCAGTACTTC,CASRTSGSYEQYF
TRBJ2-3,-,TRBV6-5,-,TGTGCCAGCAGAAACTCAGCAGGGGTTGCAGATACGCAGTATTTT,CASRNSAGVADTQYF
TRBJ2-3,once,TRBV5-1,TRBD2,TGCGCCAGCAGCTTGGTCGGGACTAGCTCCCTTTTCACAGATACGCAGTATTTT,CASSLVGTSSLFTDTQYF
TRBJ2-3,-,TRBV12-3/TRBV12-4,-,TGTGCCAGCAGCAAAAACACAGATACGCAGTATTTT,CASSKNTDTQYF
TRBJ1-2,-,TRBV18,-,TGTGCCAGCTCACCAAACGGGAAGGGCTATGGCTACACCTTC,CASSPNGKGYGYTF
TRBJ1-4,-,TRBV7-9,TRBD1,TGTGCCAGCAGCTCCGGGACAGGGGGCCGACCATTGTTTTTT,CASSSGTGGRPLFF
TRBJ2-7,few,TRBV19,TRBD1,TGTGCCAGTAGACCATCCGGGACAGGGTACCACGAGCAGTACTTC,CASRPSGTGYHEQYF
TRBJ1-2,-,TRBV4-1,-,TGCGCCAGCAGCCAAGACCCGAACAGGGACCTCTATGGCTACACCTTC,CASSQDPNRDLYGYTF
TRBJ2-7,-,TRBV4-1,TRBD2,TGCGCCAGCAGCCGAAACAGCGGGAGCTCCTACGAGCAGTACTTC,CASSRNSGSSYEQYF
TRBJ2-4,-,TRBV12-3/TRBV12-4,-,TGTGCCAGCAGTCCCATCTTCTCGGACATTCAGTACTTC,CASSPIFSDIQYF
TRBJ2-7,-,TRBV6-2/TRBV6-3,-,TGTGCCAGCAGTCCAGACACCGTGGGCGAGCAGTACTTC,CASSPDTVGEQYF
TRBJ2-6,-,TRBV27,-,TGTGCCAGCACTAGTTCTGGGGCCAACGTCCTGACTTTC,CASTSSGANVLTF
TRBJ2-3,-,TRBV2,TRBD2,TGTGCCAGCAGTGAAGACCACTTCGCGGGGGGGCGCACAGATACGCAGTATTTT,CASSEDHFAGGRTDTQYF
TRBJ1-4,once,TRBV5-1,TRBD1,TGCGCCAGCAGCTTGGGACAGGGGGTGGGTGCTGAAAAACTGTTTTTT,CASSLGQGVGAEKLFF
TRBJ2-5,-,TRBV3-1/TRBV3-2,-,TGTGCCAGCAGCCAAGATCGGTCCCCAGGGGAGACCCAGTACTTC,CASSQDRSPGETQYF
TRBJ1-4,-,TRBV7-8,TRBD1,TGTGCCAGCAGCTCGGACCACAGGGGACCTAATGAAAAACTGTTTTTT,CASSSDHRGPNEKLFF
TRBJ2-4,-,TRBV3-1/TRBV3-2,-,TGTGCCAGCAGCCAAGAACGGGGAATTCAGTACTTC,CASSQERGIQYF
TRBJ2-1,-,TRBV4-1,TRBD2,TGCGCCAGCAGCCAAGAAACTAGCGGGGGGCCTTACAATGAGCAGTTCTTC,CASSQETSGGPYNEQFF
TRBJ1-5,-,TRBV6-1,-,TGTGCCAGCAGTGATAAAGGTACCGGTCCTTTAGAGGAGCCCCAGCATTTT,CASSDKGTGPLEEPQHF
TRBJ2-3,-,TRBV9,TRBD1,TGTGCCAGCAGACCGACAGGGGGCTCAGATACGCAGTATTTT,CASRPTGGSDTQYF
TRBJ2-1,-,TRBV27,-,TGTGCCAGCAGTTTAACGCGTGAGAGCTACAATGAGCAGTTCTTC,CASSLTRESYNEQFF
TRBJ2-7,-,TRBV11-2,-,TGTGCCAGCAGCTTAAGAGAGGAACACGAGCAGTACTTC,CASSLREEHEQYF
TRBJ2-7,-,TRBV6-5,TRBD1,TGTGCCAGCAGGGGGGACAGGGAAGCCTACGAGCAGTACTTC,CASRGDREAYEQYF
TRBJ2-7,-,TRBV12-5,-,TGTGCTAGTGACTACCGGGACACCCGCTCCTACGAGCAGTACTTC,CASDYRDTRSYEQYF
TRBJ1-4,-,TRBV11-2,-,TGTGCCAGCAGCTTCGGAGGGTCTCATAATGAAAAACTGTTTTTT,CASSFGGSHNEKLFF
TRBJ1-1,-,TRBV6-6,-,TGTGCCAGCACCACAGAAGCTTTCTTT,CASTTEAFF
TRBJ2-7,-,TRBV7-8,-,TGTGCCAGCAGCTTAGAACTGATCTCCTACGAGCAGTACTTC,CASSLELISYEQYF
TRBJ1-1,-,TRBV27,-,TGTGCCAGCAGTTTACGGGGACTTGTCACTGAAGCTTTCTTT,CASSLRGLVTEAFF